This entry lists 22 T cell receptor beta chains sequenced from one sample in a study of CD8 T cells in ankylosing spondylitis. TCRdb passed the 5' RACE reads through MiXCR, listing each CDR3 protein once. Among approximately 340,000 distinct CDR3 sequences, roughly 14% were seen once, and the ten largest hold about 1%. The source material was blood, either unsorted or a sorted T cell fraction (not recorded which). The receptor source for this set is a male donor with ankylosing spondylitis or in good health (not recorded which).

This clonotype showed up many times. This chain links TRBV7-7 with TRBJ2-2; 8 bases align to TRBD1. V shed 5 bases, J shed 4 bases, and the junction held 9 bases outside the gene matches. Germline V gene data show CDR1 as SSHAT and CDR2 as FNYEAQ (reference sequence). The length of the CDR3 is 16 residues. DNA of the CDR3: TGTGCCAGCAGCCCCGGGACAGGACACTTCACCGGGGAGCTGTTTTTT. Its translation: CASSPGTGHFTGELFF.

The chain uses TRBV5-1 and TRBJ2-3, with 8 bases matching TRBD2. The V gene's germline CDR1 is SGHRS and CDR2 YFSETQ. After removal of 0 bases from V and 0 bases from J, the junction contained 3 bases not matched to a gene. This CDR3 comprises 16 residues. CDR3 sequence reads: CASSLAGGASTDTQYF. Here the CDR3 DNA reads TGCGCCAGCAGCTTGGCCGGGGGGGCCAGCACAGATACGCAGTATTTT.

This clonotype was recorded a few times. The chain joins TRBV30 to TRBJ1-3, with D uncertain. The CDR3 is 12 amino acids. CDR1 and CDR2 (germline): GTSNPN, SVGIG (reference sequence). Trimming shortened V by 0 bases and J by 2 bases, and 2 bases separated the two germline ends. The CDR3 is CAWSVPGNTIYF. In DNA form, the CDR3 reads TGTGCCTGGAGTGTACCTGGAAACACCATATATTTT.

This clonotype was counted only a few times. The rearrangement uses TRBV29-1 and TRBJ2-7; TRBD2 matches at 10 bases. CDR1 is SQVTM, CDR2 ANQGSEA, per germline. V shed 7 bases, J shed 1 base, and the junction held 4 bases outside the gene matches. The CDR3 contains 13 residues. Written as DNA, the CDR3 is TGCAGCGGATTAGCGGGAGGATCCTACGAGCAGTACTTC. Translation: CSGLAGGSYEQYF.

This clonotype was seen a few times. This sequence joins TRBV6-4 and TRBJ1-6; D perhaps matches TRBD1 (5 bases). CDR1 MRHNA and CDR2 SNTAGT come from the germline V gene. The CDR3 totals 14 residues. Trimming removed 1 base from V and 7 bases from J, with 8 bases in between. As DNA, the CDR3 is TGTGCCAGCAGTGACTTAGGGGAAAATTCACCCCTCCACTTT. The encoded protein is CASSDLGENSPLHF.

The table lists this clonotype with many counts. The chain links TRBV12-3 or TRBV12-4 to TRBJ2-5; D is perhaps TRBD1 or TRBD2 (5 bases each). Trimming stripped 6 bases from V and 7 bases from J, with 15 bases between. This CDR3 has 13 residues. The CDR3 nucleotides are TGTGCCAGCAGGGGGACGGTCGGAGGGACCCAGTACTTC. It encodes CASRGTVGGTQYF.

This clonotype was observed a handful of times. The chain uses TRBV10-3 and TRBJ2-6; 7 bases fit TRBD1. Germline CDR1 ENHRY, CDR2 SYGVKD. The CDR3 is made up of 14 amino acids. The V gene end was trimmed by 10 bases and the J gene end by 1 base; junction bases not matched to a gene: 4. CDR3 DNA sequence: TGTGCCACCGCAGGGGGTTCTGGGGCCAACGTCCTGACTTTC. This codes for CATAGGSGANVLTF.

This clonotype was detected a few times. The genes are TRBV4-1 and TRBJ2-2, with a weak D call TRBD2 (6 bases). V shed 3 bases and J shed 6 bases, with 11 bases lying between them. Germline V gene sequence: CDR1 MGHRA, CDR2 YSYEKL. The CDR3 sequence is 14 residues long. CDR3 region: CASSQGLASGELFF. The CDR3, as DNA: TGCGCCAGCAGCCAGGGGCTAGCGTCCGGGGAGCTGTTTTTT.

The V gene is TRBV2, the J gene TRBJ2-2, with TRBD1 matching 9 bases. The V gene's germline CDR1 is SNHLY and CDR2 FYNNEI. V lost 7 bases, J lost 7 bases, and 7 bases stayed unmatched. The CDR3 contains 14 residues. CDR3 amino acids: CASTPGQGIGELFF. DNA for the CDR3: TGTGCCAGCACTCCGGGACAGGGCATCGGGGAGCTGTTTTTT.

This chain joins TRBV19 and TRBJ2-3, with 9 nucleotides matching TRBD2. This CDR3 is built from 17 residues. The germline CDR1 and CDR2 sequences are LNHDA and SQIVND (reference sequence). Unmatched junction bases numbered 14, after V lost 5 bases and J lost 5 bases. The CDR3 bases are TGTGCCAGTAGTCCCCAGCGAGGCGGGGGGGCCCAAGATACGCAGTATTTT. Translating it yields CASSPQRGGGAQDTQYF.

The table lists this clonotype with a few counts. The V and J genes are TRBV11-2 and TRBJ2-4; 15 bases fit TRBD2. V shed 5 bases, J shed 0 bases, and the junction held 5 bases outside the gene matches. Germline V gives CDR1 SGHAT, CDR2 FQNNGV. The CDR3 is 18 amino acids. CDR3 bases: TGTGCCAGCAGCCGGGGACTAGCGGGAGGCCTAGCCAAAAACATTCAGTACTTC. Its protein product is CASSRGLAGGLAKNIQYF.

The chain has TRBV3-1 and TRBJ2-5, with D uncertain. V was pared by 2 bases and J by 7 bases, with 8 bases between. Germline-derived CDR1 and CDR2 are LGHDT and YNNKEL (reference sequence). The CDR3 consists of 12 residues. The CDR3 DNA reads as TGTGCCAGCAGCCAATCGGATGTGACCCAGTACTTC. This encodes CASSQSDVTQYF.

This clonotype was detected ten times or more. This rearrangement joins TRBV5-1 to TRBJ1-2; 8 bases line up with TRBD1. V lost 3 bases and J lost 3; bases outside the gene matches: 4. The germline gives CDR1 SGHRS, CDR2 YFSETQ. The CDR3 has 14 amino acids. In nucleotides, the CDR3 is TGCGCCAGCAGCTCGTTGACAGGGGACTATGGCTACACCTTC. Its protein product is CASSSLTGDYGYTF.

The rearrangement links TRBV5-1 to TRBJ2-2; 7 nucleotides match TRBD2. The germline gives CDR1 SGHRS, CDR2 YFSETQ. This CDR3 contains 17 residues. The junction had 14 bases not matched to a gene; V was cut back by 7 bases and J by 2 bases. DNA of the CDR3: TGCGCCAGCTCCTCTTTAGAGGGAGGGCCTAACACCGGGGAGCTGTTTTTT. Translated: CASSSLEGGPNTGELFF.

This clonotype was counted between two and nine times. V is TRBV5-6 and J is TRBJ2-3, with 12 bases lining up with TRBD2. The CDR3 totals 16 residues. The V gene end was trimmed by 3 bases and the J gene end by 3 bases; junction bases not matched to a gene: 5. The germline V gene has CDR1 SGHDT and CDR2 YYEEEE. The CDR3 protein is CASSWGLAGGTDTQYF. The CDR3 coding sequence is TGTGCCAGCAGCTGGGGGCTAGCGGGGGGGACAGATACGCAGTATTTT.

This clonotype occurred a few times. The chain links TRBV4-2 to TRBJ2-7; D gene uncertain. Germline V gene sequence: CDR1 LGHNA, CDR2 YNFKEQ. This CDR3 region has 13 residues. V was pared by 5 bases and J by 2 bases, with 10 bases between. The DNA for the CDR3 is TGTGCCAGCAGCGCCCAAACAGCCTACGAGCAGTACTTC. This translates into CASSAQTAYEQYF.

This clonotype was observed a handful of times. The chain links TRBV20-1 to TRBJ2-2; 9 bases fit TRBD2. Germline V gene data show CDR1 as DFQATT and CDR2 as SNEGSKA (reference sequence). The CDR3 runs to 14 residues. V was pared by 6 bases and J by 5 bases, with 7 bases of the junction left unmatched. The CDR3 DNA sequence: TGCAGTGCGCAGTCGGCGGGAGGGACCGGGGAGCTGTTTTTT. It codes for CSAQSAGGTGELFF.

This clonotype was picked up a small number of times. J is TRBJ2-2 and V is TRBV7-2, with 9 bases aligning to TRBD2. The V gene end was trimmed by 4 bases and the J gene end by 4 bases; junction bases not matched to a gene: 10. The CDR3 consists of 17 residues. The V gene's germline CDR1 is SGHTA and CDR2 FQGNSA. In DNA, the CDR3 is TGTGCCAGCAGCTACCCGCCCGGGACTAGCCCCACCGGGGAGCTGTTTTTT. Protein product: CASSYPPGTSPTGELFF.

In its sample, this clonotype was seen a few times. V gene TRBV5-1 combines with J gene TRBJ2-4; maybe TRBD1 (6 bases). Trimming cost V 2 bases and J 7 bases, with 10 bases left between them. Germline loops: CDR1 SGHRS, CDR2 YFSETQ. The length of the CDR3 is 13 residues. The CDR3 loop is CASSFSGQNIQYF. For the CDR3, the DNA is TGCGCCAGCAGCTTCTCCGGACAGAACATTCAGTACTTC.

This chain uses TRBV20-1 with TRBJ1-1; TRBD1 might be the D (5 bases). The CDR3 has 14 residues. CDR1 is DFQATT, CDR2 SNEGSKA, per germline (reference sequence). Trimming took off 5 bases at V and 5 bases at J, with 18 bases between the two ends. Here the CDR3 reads CSAERGGGGTEAFF. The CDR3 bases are TGCAGTGCTGAACGTGGTGGGGGAGGAACTGAAGCTTTCTTT.

The CDR3 region is CASSSGPRGELFF. For the CDR3, the DNA is TGTGCCAGCAGCTCCGGACCTCGGGGGGAGCTGTTTTTT. This rearrangement joins TRBV11-3 to TRBJ2-2; D unclear. The CDR3 extends over 13 amino acids. The germline V gene encodes CDR1 SGHNT and CDR2 YENEEA. The V gene lost 4 bases and the J gene lost 8 bases, with 11 bases spanning the gap. The entire variable domain, with the rest obtained from reference TRBV11-3 and TRBJ2-2, is as follows: EAGVVQSPRYKIIEKKQPVAFWCNPISGHNTLYWYLQNLGQGPELLIRYENEEAVDDSQLPKDRFSAERLKGVDSTLKIQPAELGDSAVYLCASSSGPRGELFFGEGSRLTVL.

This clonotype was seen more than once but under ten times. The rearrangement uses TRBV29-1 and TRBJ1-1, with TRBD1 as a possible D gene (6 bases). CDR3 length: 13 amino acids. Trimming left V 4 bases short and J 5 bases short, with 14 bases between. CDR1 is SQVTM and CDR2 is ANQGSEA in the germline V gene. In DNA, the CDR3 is TGCAGCGTTGTTCCGGGGGCAGGAACTGAAGCTTTCTTT. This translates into CSVVPGAGTEAFF.